The 8 T cell receptor beta chains in this list originate from one sample, sequenced in a study of blood T cell repertoires in COVID-19. Profiling relied on immunoSEQ multiplex PCR, and the TCRdb table lists in-frame clones only, not all of them. Here the sample spans a few hundred thousand clones, roughly 80% being singletons. Sequenced: PBMCs or T cells enriched from blood (not recorded which). The receptors here all came from a woman between 50 and 59 years old who had recovered from COVID-19.

This chain joins TRBV19 and TRBJ2-1; no firm D call. There are 13 residues in the CDR3. V was trimmed by 3 bases and J by 5 bases, leaving 8 bases between them. Germline CDR1 LNHDA, CDR2 SQIVND (reference sequence). Here the CDR3 DNA reads TGTGCCAGTAGTATTGGGCAGAACAATGAGCAGTTCTTC. Translating gives CASSIGQNNEQFF.

The chain has TRBV30 and TRBJ1-4; 9 bases match TRBD1. Germline V gives CDR1 GTSNPN, CDR2 SVGIG (reference sequence). The V gene end was trimmed by 3 bases and the J gene end by 5 bases; junction bases not matched to a gene: 7. This CDR3 region has 15 residues. The CDR3 loop is CAWRTGTGLNEKLFF. As DNA, the CDR3 is TGTGCCTGGAGGACCGGGACAGGGCTAAATGAAAAACTGTTTTTT.

The rearrangement joins TRBV3-1 (or the pseudogene TRBV3-2) to TRBJ1-1; D gene unclear. CDR1 and CDR2 from the germline V gene are LGHDT and YNNKEL (reference sequence). The CDR3 extends over 13 amino acids. With 0 bases removed from V and 8 bases from J, the gap between germline ends came to 10 bases. The CDR3 sequence: CASSQDFQEEAFF. The CDR3 nucleotides are TGTGCCAGCAGCCAAGATTTTCAGGAAGAAGCTTTCTTT.

The rearrangement joins TRBV9 to TRBJ2-1, with a tentative D call TRBD1 (6 bases). The germline CDR1 and CDR2 sequences are SGDLS and YYNGEE. The CDR3 has 15 residues. The germline V and J ends were trimmed by 0 bases and 3 bases, with 10 bases remaining between them. In nucleotides, the CDR3 is TGTGCCAGCAGCGTAGCTGAGACAGGCTACAATGAGCAGTTCTTC. Its protein product is CASSVAETGYNEQFF. Supplemented by reference TRBV9 and TRBJ2-1, the full variable domain reads DSGVTQTPKHLITATGQRVTLRCSPRSGDLSVYWYQQSLDQGLQFLIQYYNGEERAKGNILERFSAQQFPDLHSELNLSSLELGDSALYFCASSVAETGYNEQFFGPGTRLTVL.

The chain recombines TRBV15 with TRBJ2-7; D unclear. The CDR3 is made up of 12 amino acids. Germline V CDR1 and CDR2: LNHNV, YYDKDF (reference sequence). V lost 1 base and J lost 3, with 4 bases in between. The CDR3 sequence: CATSRVDYEQYF. CDR3 DNA sequence: TGTGCCACCAGCAGAGTAGACTACGAGCAGTACTTC.

The chain recombines TRBV7-2 with TRBJ1-5, with D perhaps matching TRBD1 (5 bases). This CDR3 spans 19 amino acids. Germline V gene lookup returns CDR1 SGHTA and CDR2 FQGNSA. V gave up 4 bases and J gave up 0 bases, with 22 bases separating them. CDR3 DNA sequence: TGTGCCAGCAGCTCCCGGTTAGGGGATACCATATATAGCAATCAGCCCCAGCATTTT. Amino acids: CASSSRLGDTIYSNQPQHF.

The DNA for the CDR3 is TGTGCCAGCAGTGACCCGTACCGGGACAGGGCTGAAAAACTGTTTTTT. Amino acid sequence: CASSDPYRDRAEKLFF. The rearrangement uses TRBV6-4 and TRBJ1-4; 9 bases are a match to TRBD1. With 2 bases clipped from V and 7 bases from J, the junction kept 8 bases outside the gene matches. Germline CDR1 MRHNA, CDR2 SNTAGT. The CDR3 covers 16 residues.

This clone was detected only a few times. The chain has TRBV6-5 and TRBJ2-3, with 7 bases identical to TRBD2. The trim removed 1 base at V and 1 base at J, leaving 5 bases unmatched. CDR1 is MNHEY, CDR2 SVGAGI, per germline. CDR3 size: 16 residues. CDR3 bases: TGTGCCAGCAGTTACTTGAGGAGCGGGGGCACAGATACGCAGTATTTT. This sequence encodes CASSYLRSGGTDTQYF.